These 3 T cell receptor beta chains were all obtained from the same sample, sequenced in a study of blood T cell repertoires in COVID-19. The method was immunoSEQ multiplex PCR; TCRdb's version includes in-frame clones alone and lacks a portion of them. Of 130,000 to 150,000 clones detected, 65% to 90% appear once; the ten largest clones hold approximately 10%. The source material was peripheral blood. The receptors here all came from a man aged 60 to 75 with active or convalescent COVID-19.

The chain has TRBV11-3 and TRBJ1-1; D is unresolved. This CDR3 is built from 13 residues. Germline V gives CDR1 SGHNT, CDR2 YENEEA. The V end was cut by 10 bases, the J end by 2 bases, with 14 bases between. CDR3 residues: CATVGSLNTEAFF. CDR3 coding DNA: TGTGCCACCGTGGGGAGTCTTAACACTGAAGCTTTCTTT.

The CDR3 DNA reads as TGTGCCTGGAGTTCGGGGCCCGGGACAAGATCTTTTCAACCCCAGCATTTT. Its translation: CAWSSGPGTRSFQPQHF. The V gene is TRBV30, the J gene TRBJ1-5; D is perhaps TRBD1 (6 bases). The CDR3 extends over 17 amino acids. V lost 2 bases to trimming and J lost 10 bases, with 27 bases between them. The germline V gene has CDR1 GTSNPN and CDR2 SVGIG (reference sequence).

This chain links TRBV12-3 or TRBV12-4 with TRBJ2-1; 10 bases match TRBD2. With 8 bases clipped from V and 6 bases from J, the junction kept 4 bases outside the gene matches. This CDR3 is built from 13 residues. CDR3 coding DNA: TGTGCCAGCGGTAGCGGGAGGTTCAATGAGCAGTTCTTC. Amino acid sequence: CASGSGRFNEQFF.